This entry lists 17 T cell receptor beta chains sequenced from one sample in a study of read filtering for tumor transcriptome and immune sequencing. From about 400 ng of RNA, a library with molecular barcoded alpha/delta and beta/gamma adaptors was made. TCRdb reanalysed the reads using MiXCR and keeps one entry per CDR3 protein. The top ten hold 6.5% to 8.5% of the sample, which has about 35,000 distinct CDR3 sequences, roughly an eighth seen once. Sequenced input: a population of CD138-negative cells sorted from bone marrow. These receptors were collected from a donor over 35 with multiple myeloma.

This clonotype showed up just a few times. The chain employs TRBV5-1 and TRBJ2-1, with D perhaps matching TRBD2 (6 bases). The CDR3 consists of 13 residues. The germline CDR1 and CDR2 sequences are SGHRS and YFSETQ. The germline V and J ends were trimmed by 5 bases and 8 bases, with 14 bases remaining between them. The CDR3 DNA reads as TGCGCCAGCAGGGGACCCGGAGGGGATGAGCAGTTCTTC. As protein: CASRGPGGDEQFF.

In this sample, this clonotype turned up a few times. V gene TRBV12-3 or TRBV12-4 combines with J gene TRBJ1-1; D is ambiguous. The CDR3 covers 11 residues. Trimming pared 8 bases from V and 3 bases from J, leaving 7 bases between. The CDR3 DNA reads as TGTGCCAGCGGTCCACACACTGAAGCTTTCTTT. Translation: CASGPHTEAFF.

This clonotype was seen a handful of times. A far more abundant clone sits one base away, making this likely a read error. The rearrangement uses TRBV7-2 and TRBJ1-1; D perhaps matches TRBD1 (5 bases). This CDR3 is built from 16 residues. CDR1 and CDR2 (germline): SGHTA, FQGNSA. Trimming took 2 bases from V and 5 from J, leaving 18 bases between them. DNA for the CDR3: TGTGCCAGCAGCTTATATTCCGGGACCTACAGGACTGAAGCTTTCTTT. Encoded protein: CASSLYSGTYRTEAFF.

This clonotype has ten or more counts. V is TRBV5-1 and J is TRBJ2-7; TRBD2 matches at 11 bases. The CDR3 contains 19 residues. V trimming: 0 bases; J trimming: 2 bases; junction bases outside the gene matches: 13. CDR1 and CDR2 (germline): SGHRS, YFSETQ. The CDR3 sequence is CASSLEGDMGLAVTYEQYF. CDR3 in DNA: TGCGCCAGCAGCTTGGAAGGCGACATGGGACTAGCGGTTACCTACGAGCAGTACTTC.

Notes on this clonotype: A far larger clone is one nucleotide away, so this likely arose from a read error. The CDR3 here is CANSFVGLSSYNEQFF. The CDR3, as DNA: TGTGCCAACAGTTTTGTGGGGCTGAGCTCCTACAATGAGCAGTTCTTC. The chain joins TRBV6-1 to TRBJ2-1, with TRBD1 as a possible D gene (5 bases). There are 16 residues in the CDR3. CDR1 MNHNS and CDR2 SASEGT come from the germline V gene.

This clonotype has a count of ten or more. The V gene is TRBV7-9, the J gene TRBJ1-5, with 7 bases that match TRBD1. This CDR3 contains 14 residues. The J segment lost 6 bases and the V segment lost 5 bases, leaving 7 bases of the junction unmatched. Germline V gene data show CDR1 as SEHNR and CDR2 as FQNEAQ (reference sequence). In DNA, the CDR3 is TGTGCCAGCAGCACCGACAGGGTAGGTCAGCCCCAGCATTTT. As protein: CASSTDRVGQPQHF.

This clonotype was observed a few times. This clone may be a read error of a much larger clone one base away. The gene calls are TRBV7-8 and TRBJ2-1, with D possibly matching TRBD1 (6 bases). The V gene's germline CDR1 is SGHVS and CDR2 FQNEAQ. The CDR3 has 15 residues. The CDR3: CASRIRAGVDNGQFF. The DNA for the CDR3 is TGTGCCAGCAGGATCCGGGCAGGGGTAGACAATGGGCAGTTCTTC.

This clonotype showed up many times. This chain links TRBV6-5 with TRBJ2-1, with 10 bases aligning to TRBD2. There are 21 residues in the CDR3. V trimming: 0 bases; J trimming: 0 bases; junction bases outside the gene matches: 14. The V gene's germline CDR1 is MNHEY and CDR2 SVGAGI. CDR3 bases: TGTGCCAGCAGTTACTCAGCGGGGGGGGAATTTAGCGTGAGCTCCTACAATGAGCAGTTCTTC. Translation: CASSYSAGGEFSVSSYNEQFF.

This clonotype has ten or more counts. This rearrangement joins TRBV28 to TRBJ2-1; D might be TRBD2 (6 bases). The CDR3 has 17 residues. Trimming took 3 bases from V and 5 from J, leaving 20 bases between them. In germline, CDR1 is MDHEN, CDR2 SYDVKM. DNA for the CDR3: TGTGCCAGCAGTTTCGAGGAGAAGCGGGCTAGAAACAATGAGCAGTTCTTC. Its translation: CASSFEEKRARNNEQFF.

This clonotype was observed at least ten times. Here the CDR3 DNA reads TGTGCCAGCAGTTTACATGAGACCCAGTACTTC. It yields the protein CASSLHETQYF. The chain is built from TRBV12-3 or TRBV12-4 and TRBJ2-5, with no clear D. Trimming removed 2 bases at V and 5 bases at J, with 3 bases between. This CDR3 region has 11 residues.

V and J are TRBV6-6 and TRBJ2-7, with D unresolved. CDR3 length equals 11 residues. Germline CDR1 MNHNY, CDR2 SVGAGI (reference sequence). V was trimmed by 5 bases and J by 4 bases, leaving 6 bases between them. CDR3 coding DNA: TGTGCCAGCAGTAAAACGTACGAGCAGTACTTC. Translation: CASSKTYEQYF.

This clonotype was seen at least ten times. V usage is TRBV6-2 or TRBV6-3 and J usage is TRBJ1-5; D is ambiguous. Germline V gene sequence: CDR1 MNHEY, CDR2 SVGEGT. The CDR3 sequence is 12 residues long. Trimming took off 8 bases at V and 2 bases at J, with 7 bases between the two ends. The CDR3 is CASRVGNQPQHF. CDR3 coding DNA: TGTGCCAGCCGTGTGGGCAATCAGCCCCAGCATTTT.

Of note for this clonotype: This sequence is one base from a far larger clone and is likely a read error. The conserved closing phenylalanine or tryptophan is absent in this CDR3, likely reflecting a read error. This chain links TRBV7-9 with TRBJ2-7, with D perhaps matching TRBD2 (6 bases). Germline assignment: CDR1 SEHNR and CDR2 FQNEAQ (reference sequence). V was pared by 5 bases and J by 4 bases, with 15 bases between. This CDR3 has 14 residues. The CDR3 region has the DNA TGTGCCAGCAGCGCCGAATGGGAGGATTACGAGCAGTACCTC. Amino acid sequence: CASSAEWEDYEQYL.

This clonotype was recorded a few times. This clone may be a read error of a much larger clone one base away. The chain recombines TRBV5-1 with TRBJ2-3, with 10 bases fitting TRBD2. This CDR3 is built from 15 residues. Germline CDR1 and CDR2: SGHRS and YFSETQ. The CDR3 sequence: CASSLERGGTDTQYF. CDR3 nucleotides: TGCGCCAGCAGCTTGGAGCGGGGGGGCACCGATACGCAGTATTTT.

This clonotype was seen repeatedly, ten times or more. This chain uses TRBV30 with TRBJ2-3; the match to TRBD1 covers 10 bases. V shed 7 bases and J 2 bases; nucleotides not matched to a gene: 3. Germline-derived CDR1 and CDR2 are GTSNPN and SVGIG (reference sequence). The CDR3 totals 13 residues. Here the CDR3 DNA reads TGTGCCTCCGGGACAGGGGTCACAGATACGCAGTATTTT. It translates to CASGTGVTDTQYF.

This clonotype was counted ten times or more. The chain recombines TRBV12-3 or TRBV12-4 with TRBJ1-1; 12 nucleotides match TRBD1. CDR3 length equals 17 residues. The J segment lost 0 bases and the V segment lost 3 bases, leaving 5 bases of the junction unmatched. CDR3 in DNA: TGTGCCAGCAGTTTCCGCGGGACAGGGGGCATGAACACTGAAGCTTTCTTT. Translating gives CASSFRGTGGMNTEAFF.

As for this clonotype: A far larger clone is just one base off, so this is likely a read error. The V gene is TRBV2, the J gene TRBJ2-1, with TRBD2 identical over 14 bases. CDR3 length: 14 amino acids. With V trimmed by 9 bases and J by 10 bases, 8 bases remained unmatched. Germline V gives CDR1 SNHLY, CDR2 FYNNEI. This CDR3 reads CASGLAGGPYEQFF. CDR3 DNA sequence: TGTGCCAGTGGACTAGCGGGGGGACCCTACGAGCAGTTCTTC.